The subject of this entry is one T cell receptor (beta chain). What it recognizes is unknown. This record comes from a study of immune evolution from preneoplasia to lung adenocarcinoma. Study-wide points: Top clone share appeared to fall from AAH through AIS, MIA, adenocarcinoma.

This table comes from immunoSEQ multiplex PCR, and its TCRdb copy is limited to in-frame clones, with some not included. The table includes thousands of clones, about 80% detected once. The CDR3 spans 14 residues. J was trimmed by 2 bases and V by 7 bases; bases with no gene match: 8. The chain uses TRBV7-1 and TRBJ2-7; 7 bases agree with TRBD1. TRBV7-1 is labeled an ORF, and its function is uncertain. The receptor comes from a person between 70 and 80 years old with invasive lung adenocarcinoma. The sample taken for sequencing was FFPE invasive lung adenocarcinoma tissue. The CDR3 protein is CASTTTGQTYEQYF. Written as DNA, the CDR3 is TGTGCCAGCACCACGACAGGGCAAACCTACGAGCAGTACTTC.